This T cell receptor (beta chain) was recovered during a study of cytotoxic CD8 clonotypes in ibrutinib-treated CLL. The overall study: Complete response was seen in 2 patients and partial in approximately 25; roughly 12 progressed and roughly 15 stayed remitted after a median about six years. Points from the study as a whole: Ibrutinib response saw clonality rise, and progression saw it return toward baseline. Relative to age-matched healthy donors, clonality at baseline was higher, and it tracked circulating CD8+ T-cell counts.

For this clone: Its specificity is unknown.

Assay used: immunoSEQ multiplex PCR; TCRdb lists only in-frame clones, some missing. The data show roughly 110,000 clones, approximately 58% seen once. This TCR came from a human donor with chronic lymphocytic leukemia. The material was PBMCs, obtained after 24 months of ibrutinib treatment.

The CDR3 protein is CASSMGDRVTDTQYF. In DNA form, the CDR3 reads TGTGCCAGTAGTATGGGGGACAGGGTAACAGATACGCAGTATTTT. This rearrangement joins TRBV19 to TRBJ2-3; 9 bases are shared with TRBD1. Losses at the gene ends were 3 bases for V and 3 bases for J; bases not matched to a gene: 4. Germline CDR1 and CDR2: LNHDA and SQIVND (reference sequence). There are 15 residues in the CDR3.